Below, 10 T cell receptor beta chains from the same sample are listed, as sequenced in a study of CD8 T cells in Susac syndrome. Random-hexamer reverse transcription was applied to roughly 0.5 to 1 ug RNA. One entry per CDR3 protein, called by TCRdb with MiXCR from the immunoSEQ multiplex PCR reads. The table has under 200,000 distinct CDR3 sequences, around 95% seen once. Input material: CD4+ T cells from PBMCs. The receptors shown here come from a human donor in good health.

This chain uses TRBV3-1 with TRBJ1-1; 7 bases fit TRBD1. CDR1 LGHDT and CDR2 YNNKEL come from the germline V gene (reference sequence). The CDR3 runs to 11 residues. The trim removed 5 bases at V and 10 bases at J, leaving 4 bases unmatched. In nucleotides, the CDR3 is TGTGCCAGCAGCATGAGGGGGCGAGCTTTCTTT. Its protein is CASSMRGRAFF.

The genes are TRBV12-3 or TRBV12-4 and TRBJ1-6; D unclear. The length of the CDR3 is 15 residues. Between the trimmed V and J ends, which lost 5 bases and 5 bases, there was a span of 13 bases. CDR3 in amino acids: CASSPTRVDNSPLHF. The CDR3 DNA reads as TGTGCCAGCAGTCCAACTCGGGTGGATAATTCACCCCTCCACTTT.

This sequence joins TRBV7-2 and TRBJ2-5; D call uncertain. Deletions cut 5 bases from V and 7 bases from J, with 8 bases between. The CDR3 is 11 residues long. Germline lookup yields CDR1 SGHTA and CDR2 FQGNSA. The DNA for the CDR3 is TGTGCCAGCAGCGCGACTGGGACCCAGTACTTC. Translating it yields CASSATGTQYF.

This clonotype was counted a single time. The CDR3 DNA sequence: TGTGCCAGCACCCCCGGGGACTCGGGCTACACCTTC. Its protein is CASTPGDSGYTF. The chain has TRBV2 and TRBJ1-2; the D gene is possibly TRBD1 (5 bases). The germline V gene encodes CDR1 SNHLY and CDR2 FYNNEI. V gave up 7 bases and J gave up 8 bases, with 14 bases separating them. The CDR3 sequence is 12 residues long.

The CDR3 nucleotides read TGTGCCAGCAGTTTTACGGGGGCCGGGGCCAACGTCCTGACTTTC. The encoded protein is CASSFTGAGANVLTF. The chain carries TRBV28 and TRBJ2-6; D assignment may be TRBD1 or TRBD2 (6 bases each). This CDR3 is built from 15 residues. Per germline, CDR1 MDHEN and CDR2 SYDVKM. Trimming left V 3 bases short and J 4 bases short, with 10 bases between.

This clonotype was picked up one time. The chain links TRBV6-5 to TRBJ1-1, with 7 bases lining up with TRBD1. The CDR3 consists of 12 residues. CDR1 is MNHEY, CDR2 SVGAGI, per germline. With 6 bases clipped from V and 10 bases from J, the junction kept 8 bases outside the gene matches. CDR3 protein: CASSPTAGGAFF. The DNA of the CDR3 is TGTGCCAGCAGCCCCACTGCAGGGGGAGCTTTCTTT.

The genes are TRBV7-2 and TRBJ2-2; perhaps TRBD2 as D (6 bases). Germline CDR1 SGHTA, CDR2 FQGNSA. Trimming removed 5 bases from V and 6 bases from J, with 16 bases in between. CDR3 length: 15 amino acids. This chain's CDR3 is CASSPQGGGSGELFF. The CDR3 DNA reads TGTGCCAGCAGCCCCCAGGGAGGTGGTTCCGGGGAGCTGTTTTTT.

The chain employs TRBV18 and TRBJ1-2; the D is unclear. V gave up 6 bases and J gave up 3 bases, with 14 bases separating them. The CDR3 is 14 amino acids. Per the germline V gene, CDR1 is KGHSH and CDR2 is LQKENI. CDR3 in amino acids: CASSPTEPDYGYTF. The CDR3 DNA reads TGTGCCAGCTCGCCCACGGAACCCGACTATGGCTACACCTTC.

This clonotype was picked up a small number of times. The chain joins TRBV9 to TRBJ2-6; tentatively, D is TRBD1 or TRBD2 (5 bases each). The V end was cut by 0 bases, the J end by 2 bases, with 12 bases between. The CDR3 length is 17 residues. Germline CDR1 is SGDLS and CDR2 is YYNGEE. The chain's CDR3 is CASSVATRGAGANVLTF. The CDR3 nucleotides are TGTGCCAGCAGCGTAGCTACGCGAGGGGCTGGGGCCAACGTCCTGACTTTC.

This chain uses TRBV29-1 with TRBJ1-2; 7 nucleotides align to TRBD1. Germline V lookup: CDR1 SQVTM, CDR2 ANQGSEA. The CDR3 loop spans 12 amino acids. CDR3 in amino acids: CSGGQGENGYTF. The CDR3 nucleotides read TGCAGTGGCGGGCAGGGGGAAAATGGCTACACCTTC.